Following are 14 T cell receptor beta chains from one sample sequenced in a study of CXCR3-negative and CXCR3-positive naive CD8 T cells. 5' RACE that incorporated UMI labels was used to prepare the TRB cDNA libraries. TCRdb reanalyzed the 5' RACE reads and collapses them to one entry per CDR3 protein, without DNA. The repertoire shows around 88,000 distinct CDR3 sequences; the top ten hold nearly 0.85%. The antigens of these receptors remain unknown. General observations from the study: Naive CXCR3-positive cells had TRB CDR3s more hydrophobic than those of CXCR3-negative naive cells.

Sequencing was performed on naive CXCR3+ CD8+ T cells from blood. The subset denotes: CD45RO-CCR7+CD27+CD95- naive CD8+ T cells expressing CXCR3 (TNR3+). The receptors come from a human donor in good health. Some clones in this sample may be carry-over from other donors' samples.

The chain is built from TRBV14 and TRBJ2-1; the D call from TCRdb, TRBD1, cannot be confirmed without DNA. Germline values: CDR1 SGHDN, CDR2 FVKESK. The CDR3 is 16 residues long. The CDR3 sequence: CASSQLTSPSGTEQFF.

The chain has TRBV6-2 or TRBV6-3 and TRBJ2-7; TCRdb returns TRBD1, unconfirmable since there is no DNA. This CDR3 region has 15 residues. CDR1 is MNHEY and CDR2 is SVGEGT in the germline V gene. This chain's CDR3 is CASSYSPGSSYEQYF.

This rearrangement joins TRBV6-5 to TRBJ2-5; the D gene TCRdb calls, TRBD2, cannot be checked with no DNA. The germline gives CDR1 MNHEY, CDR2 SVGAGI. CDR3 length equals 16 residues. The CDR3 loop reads CASSKTSGTPLETQYF.

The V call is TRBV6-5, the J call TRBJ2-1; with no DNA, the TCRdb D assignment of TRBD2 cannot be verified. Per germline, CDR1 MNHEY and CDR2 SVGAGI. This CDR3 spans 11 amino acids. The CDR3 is CASKTSGEQFF.

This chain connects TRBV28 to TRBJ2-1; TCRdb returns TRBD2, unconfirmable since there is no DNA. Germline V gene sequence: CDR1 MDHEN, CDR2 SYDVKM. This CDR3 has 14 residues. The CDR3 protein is CASSSGRGYNEQFF. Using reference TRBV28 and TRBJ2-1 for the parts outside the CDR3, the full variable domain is DVKVTQSSRYLVKRTGEKVFLECVQDMDHENMFWYRQDPGLGLRLIYFSYDVKMKEKGDIPEGYSVSREKKERFSLILESASTNQTSMYLCASSSGRGYNEQFFGPGTRLTVL.

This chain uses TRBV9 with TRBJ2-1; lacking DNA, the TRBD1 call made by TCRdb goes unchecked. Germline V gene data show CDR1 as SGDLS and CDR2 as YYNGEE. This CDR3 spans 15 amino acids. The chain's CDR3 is CASSPRDSPYNEQFF. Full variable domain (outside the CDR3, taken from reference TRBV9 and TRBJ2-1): DSGVTQTPKHLITATGQRVTLRCSPRSGDLSVYWYQQSLDQGLQFLIQYYNGEERAKGNILERFSAQQFPDLHSELNLSSLELGDSALYFCASSPRDSPYNEQFFGPGTRLTVL.

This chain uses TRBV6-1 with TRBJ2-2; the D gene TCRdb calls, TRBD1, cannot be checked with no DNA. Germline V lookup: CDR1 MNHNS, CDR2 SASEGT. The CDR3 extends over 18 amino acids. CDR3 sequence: CASSEDLGRLGHTGELFF.

This CDR3 is CASSSRAGGPNEQFF. The chain couples TRBV6-5 to TRBJ2-1; TCRdb proposes TRBD2, but this gene call is untestable without DNA. From germline, CDR1 is MNHEY and CDR2 SVGAGI. The CDR3 runs to 15 residues.

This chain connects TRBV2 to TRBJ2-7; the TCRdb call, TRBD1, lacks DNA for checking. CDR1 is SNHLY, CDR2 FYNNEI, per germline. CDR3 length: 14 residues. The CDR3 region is CASSDSVGDHEQYF. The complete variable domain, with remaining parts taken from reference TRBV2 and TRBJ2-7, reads EPEVTQTPSHQVTQMGQEVILRCVPISNHLYFYWYRQILGQKVEFLVSFYNNEISEKSEIFDDQFSVERPDGSNFTLKIRSTKLEDSAMYFCASSDSVGDHEQYFGPGTRLTVT.

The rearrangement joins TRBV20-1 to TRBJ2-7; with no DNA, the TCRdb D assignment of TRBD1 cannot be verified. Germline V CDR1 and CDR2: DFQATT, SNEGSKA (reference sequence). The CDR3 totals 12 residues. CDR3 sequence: CSGNRGLYEQYF.

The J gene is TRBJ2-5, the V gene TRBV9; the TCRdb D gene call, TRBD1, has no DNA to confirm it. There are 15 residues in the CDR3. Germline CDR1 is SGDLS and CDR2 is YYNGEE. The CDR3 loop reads CASSVAGTGGETQYF.

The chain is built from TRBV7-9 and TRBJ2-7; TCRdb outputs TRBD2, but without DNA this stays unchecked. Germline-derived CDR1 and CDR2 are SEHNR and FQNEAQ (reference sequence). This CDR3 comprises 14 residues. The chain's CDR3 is CASRGAGPFYEQYF.

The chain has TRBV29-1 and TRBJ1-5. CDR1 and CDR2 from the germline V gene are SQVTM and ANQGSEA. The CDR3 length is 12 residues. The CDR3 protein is CSVAGFNQPQHF.

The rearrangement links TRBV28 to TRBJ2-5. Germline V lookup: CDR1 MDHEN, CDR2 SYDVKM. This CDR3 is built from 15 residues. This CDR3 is CASSGVGLWQETQYF.